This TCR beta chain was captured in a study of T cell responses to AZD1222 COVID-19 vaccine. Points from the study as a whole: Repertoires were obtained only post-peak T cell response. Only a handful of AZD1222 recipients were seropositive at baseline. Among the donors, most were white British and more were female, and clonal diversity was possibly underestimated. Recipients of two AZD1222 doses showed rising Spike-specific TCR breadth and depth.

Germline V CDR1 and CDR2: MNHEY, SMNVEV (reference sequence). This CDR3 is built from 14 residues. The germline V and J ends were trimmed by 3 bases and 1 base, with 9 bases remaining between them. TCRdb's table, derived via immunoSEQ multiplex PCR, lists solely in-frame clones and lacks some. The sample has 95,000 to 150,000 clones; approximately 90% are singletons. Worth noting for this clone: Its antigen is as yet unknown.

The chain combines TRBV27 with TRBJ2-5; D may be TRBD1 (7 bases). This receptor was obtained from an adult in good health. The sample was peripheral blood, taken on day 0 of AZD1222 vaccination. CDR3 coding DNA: TGTGCCAGCAGTTTCCAGGGGGGCCAAGAGACCCAGTACTTC. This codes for CASSFQGGQETQYF.